Presented here are 16 T cell receptor beta chains from one specimen sequenced in a study of cytomegalovirus exposure and HLA in healthy donors. The PCR made use of 60 Vbeta and 13 Jbeta primers. The assay was immunoSEQ multiplex PCR, and TCRdb's table has in-frame clones only and misses some. Counted here are about 180,000 clones, 84% occurring once; the ten biggest clones make up 0.35% to 0.4%. What was sequenced was PBMCs. Receptors were obtained from a boy aged 2 to 10 in good health and CMV-seronegative.

The genes are TRBV7-2 and TRBJ1-4; a possible D gene is TRBD1 (5 bases). There are 14 residues in the CDR3. The germline V gene encodes CDR1 SGHTA and CDR2 FQGNSA. Between the trimmed V and J ends, which lost 5 bases and 5 bases, there was a span of 12 bases. CDR3 nucleotide sequence: TGTGCCAGCAGCGACGGGCGGGGGAATGAAAAACTGTTTTTT. Its protein product is CASSDGRGNEKLFF.

This chain links TRBV27 with TRBJ1-5; D gene ambiguous. Germline CDR1 MNHEY, CDR2 SMNVEV (reference sequence). The ends were cut back, 4 bases at V and 0 bases at J, with 13 bases in the middle. The CDR3 runs to 16 residues. CDR3 nucleotides: TGTGCCAGCAGTTCCGGTCCAGACTATAGCAATCAGCCCCAGCATTTT. Translated, it gives CASSSGPDYSNQPQHF.

The chain couples TRBV4-2 to TRBJ2-5; D perhaps matches TRBD1 (6 bases). Trimming took off 0 bases at V and 5 bases at J, with 13 bases between the two ends. The CDR3 totals 15 residues. Per germline, CDR1 LGHNA and CDR2 YNFKEQ. The DNA for the CDR3 is TGTGCCAGCAGCCAAGAAAGGGGGAAAAAGGAGACCCAGTACTTC. Protein sequence: CASSQERGKKETQYF.

V and J are TRBV19 and TRBJ2-1; a weak D match, TRBD2 (6 bases). Trimming shortened V by 3 bases and J by 8 bases, and 23 bases separated the two germline ends. Looked up from germline, CDR1 is LNHDA and CDR2 is SQIVND (reference sequence). The CDR3 covers 17 residues. This chain's CDR3 is CASSIPLSAGPGHEQFF. For the CDR3, the DNA is TGTGCCAGTAGTATTCCCCTCTCGGCGGGGCCTGGGCATGAGCAGTTCTTC. The complete variable domain, with remaining parts taken from reference TRBV19 and TRBJ2-1, reads DGGITQSPKYLFRKEGQNVTLSCEQNLNHDAMYWYRQDPGQGLRLIYYSQIVNDFQKGDIAEGYSVSREKKESFPLTVTSAQKNPTAFYLCASSIPLSAGPGHEQFFGPGTRLTVL.

This clone was observed a handful of times. The chain recombines TRBV4-1 with TRBJ1-5, with D possibly being TRBD1 (5 bases). Germline CDR1 is MGHRA and CDR2 is YSYEKL. The CDR3 is 20 residues long. Trimming left V 3 bases short and J 0 bases short, with 24 bases between. In DNA form, the CDR3 reads TGCGCCAGCAGCCAGTTACCGGGGGTGGCAAACCCTTATAGCAATCAGCCCCAGCATTTT. Protein product: CASSQLPGVANPYSNQPQHF.

The CDR3 bases are TGTGCCAGCTCACCAAAAGGGGCGAGCTCTGGAAACACCATATATTTT. As protein: CASSPKGASSGNTIYF. This rearrangement joins TRBV18 to TRBJ1-3, with D perhaps matching TRBD1 (5 bases). The CDR3 consists of 16 residues. Germline lookup yields CDR1 KGHSH and CDR2 LQKENI. V lost 2 bases to trimming and J lost 0 bases, with 11 bases between them.

The chain combines TRBV19 with TRBJ1-3; no clear D gene. The V end was cut by 3 bases, the J end by 4 bases, with 13 bases between. Per the germline V gene, CDR1 is LNHDA and CDR2 is SQIVND (reference sequence). The CDR3 spans 15 residues. The CDR3 loop reads CASSILRKAGNTIYF. For the CDR3, the DNA is TGTGCCAGTAGTATCCTGAGGAAAGCGGGAAACACCATATATTTT.

The CDR3 region is CASSELGWSDYNSPLHF. DNA of the CDR3: TGTGCCAGCAGTGAACTTGGTTGGTCAGATTATAATTCACCCCTCCACTTT. The rearrangement joins TRBV6-1 to TRBJ1-6, with unresolved D. CDR1 is MNHNS, CDR2 SASEGT, per germline. The length of the CDR3 is 17 residues. V shed 2 bases and J shed 4 bases, with 15 bases lying between them.

J is TRBJ1-5 and V is TRBV28, with D unresolved. This CDR3 has 12 residues. Looked up from germline, CDR1 is MDHEN and CDR2 is SYDVKM. Trimming stripped 9 bases from V and 7 bases from J, with 13 bases between. The CDR3 nucleotides are TGTGCCAGTGGACTTAGAGGGCAGCCCCAGCATTTT. As protein: CASGLRGQPQHF.

The V and J genes are TRBV21-1 and TRBJ2-7; TRBD1 reflects the table's D call only, with no check against the DNA. TRBV21-1 is recorded as a pseudogene. This CDR3 has 12 amino acids. DNA for the CDR3: TGTGCCAGCAGCAAATGGGGCAACGAGCAGTACTTC. It is translated as CASSKWGNEQYF.

For the CDR3, the DNA is TGCGCCAGCATCCCACCGCCGGGACAGGGTTACAATGAGCAGTTCTTC. This sequence encodes CASIPPPGQGYNEQFF. The chain links TRBV10-1 to TRBJ2-1; 9 bases line up with TRBD1. Per germline, CDR1 WNHNN and CDR2 SYGVQD (reference sequence). V lost 7 bases, J lost 4 bases, and 11 bases stayed unmatched. This CDR3 has 16 amino acids.

The rearrangement uses TRBV29-1 and TRBJ2-3; D not resolved. The germline CDR1 and CDR2 sequences are SQVTM and ANQGSEA. V was shortened by 6 bases and J by 1 base, with 5 bases between the two germline ends. The CDR3 is 11 amino acids. The CDR3 DNA reads as TGCAGCGTCGGTCGCACAGATACGCAGTATTTT. This codes for CSVGRTDTQYF.

The chain employs TRBV7-9 and TRBJ1-3; 9 bases are a match to TRBD1. The trim removed 3 bases at V and 3 bases at J, leaving 6 bases unmatched. The length of the CDR3 is 16 residues. Looked up from germline, CDR1 is SEHNR and CDR2 is FQNEAQ (reference sequence). Written as DNA, the CDR3 is TGTGCCAGCAGCTTGGGGACAGGGCATAATGGAAACACCATATATTTT. Its translation: CASSLGTGHNGNTIYF.

The gene calls are TRBV19 and TRBJ1-2, with D perhaps matching TRBD1 (5 bases). CDR1 is LNHDA, CDR2 SQIVND, per germline (reference sequence). Trimming removed 7 bases from V and 5 bases from J, with 17 bases in between. This CDR3 comprises 14 residues. The DNA of the CDR3 is TGTGCCAGTAATATCCAGGGCGGTGATTATGGCTACACCTTC. This gives the protein CASNIQGGDYGYTF.

The rearrangement joins TRBV25-1 to TRBJ1-1; no firm D call. Germline V gene data show CDR1 as MGHDK and CDR2 as SYGVNS. Trimming removed 6 bases from V and 0 bases from J, with 8 bases in between. This CDR3 is built from 13 residues. Here the CDR3 reads CASSLLLNTEAFF. The CDR3 nucleotides read TGTGCCAGCAGCCTTCTTTTGAACACTGAAGCTTTCTTT.

A few counts support this clone. The CDR3 here is CASRVAGRINQPQHF. The CDR3 nucleotides read TGTGCCAGCAGAGTAGCGGGGCGGATTAATCAGCCCCAGCATTTT. This rearrangement joins TRBV6-7 to TRBJ1-5; D perhaps matches TRBD1 (5 bases). TRBV6-7 is identified as an open reading frame with a role that is uncertain. This CDR3 is built from 15 residues. Deletions cut 6 bases from V and 4 bases from J, with 16 bases between.